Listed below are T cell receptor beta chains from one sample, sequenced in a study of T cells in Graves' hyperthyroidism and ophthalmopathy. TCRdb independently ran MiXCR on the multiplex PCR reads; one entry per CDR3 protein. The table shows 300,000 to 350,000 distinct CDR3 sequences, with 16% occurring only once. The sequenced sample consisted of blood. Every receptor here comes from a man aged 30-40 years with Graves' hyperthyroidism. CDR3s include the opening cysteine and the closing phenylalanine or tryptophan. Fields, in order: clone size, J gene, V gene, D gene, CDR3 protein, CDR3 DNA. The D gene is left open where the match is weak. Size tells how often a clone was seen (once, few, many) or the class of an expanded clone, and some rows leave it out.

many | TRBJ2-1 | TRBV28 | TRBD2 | CASSLAASGSNNEQFF | TGTGCCAGCAGTTTAGCGGCTAGCGGGAGCAACAATGAGCAGTTCTTC
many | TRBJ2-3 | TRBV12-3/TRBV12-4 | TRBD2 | CASSLGTSGSKSTDTQYF | TGTGCCAGCAGCCTCGGGACTAGCGGGAGTAAGAGCACAGATACGCAGTATTTT
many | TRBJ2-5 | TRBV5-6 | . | CASTLGPETQYF | TGTGCCAGCACCCTGGGGCCGGAGACCCAGTACTTC
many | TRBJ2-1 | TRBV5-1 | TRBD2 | CASSSGTSGRDEQFF | TGCGCCAGCAGCTCCGGGACTAGCGGGAGGGATGAGCAGTTCTTC
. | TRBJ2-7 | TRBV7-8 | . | CASSLASAYEQYF | TGTGCCAGCAGCTTAGCGTCGGCATACGAGCAGTACTTC
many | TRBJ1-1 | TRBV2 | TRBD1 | CASSIAPGQGAGAFF | TGTGCCAGCAGTATCGCACCGGGACAGGGGGCGGGAGCTTTCTTT
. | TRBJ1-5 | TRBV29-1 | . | CSVGNSNQPQHF | TGCAGCGTAGGTAATAGCAATCAGCCCCAGCATTTT
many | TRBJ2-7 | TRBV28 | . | CATSSPGVGSYEQYF | TGTGCCACCTCAAGCCCGGGAGTGGGTTCGTACGAGCAGTACTTC
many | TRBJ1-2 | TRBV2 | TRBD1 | CASKGDSLKIGYTF | TGTGCCAGCAAAGGGGACAGTCTTAAAATTGGCTACACCTTC
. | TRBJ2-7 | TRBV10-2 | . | CATSADLVSEQYF | TGCGCCACTTCGGCCGATTTAGTCTCCGAGCAGTACTTC
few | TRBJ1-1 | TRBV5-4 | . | CASSLLRVGTEAFF | TGTGCCAGCAGCCTCCTGAGGGTTGGTACTGAAGCTTTCTTT
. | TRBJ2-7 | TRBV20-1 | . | CSGGDGYEQYF | TGCAGTGGGGGGGACGGCTACGAGCAGTACTTC
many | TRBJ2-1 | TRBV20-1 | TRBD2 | CSAKPGLASYNEQFF | TGCAGTGCGAAACCGGGACTAGCGTCCTACAATGAGCAGTTCTTC
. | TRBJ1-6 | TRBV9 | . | CTSFPCGVNSPLHF | TGTACCAGCTTTCCGTGTGGGGTAAATTCACCCCTCCACTTT
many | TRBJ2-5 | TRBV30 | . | CAWKFPGAETQYF | TGTGCCTGGAAATTCCCAGGGGCGGAGACCCAGTACTTC
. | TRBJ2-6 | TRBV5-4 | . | CASSLARTGANVLTF | TGTGCCAGCAGCTTGGCCAGAACCGGGGCCAACGTCCTGACTTTC
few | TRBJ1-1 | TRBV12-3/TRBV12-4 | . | CASRRNPAQGNTEAFF | TGTGCCAGCAGACGAAACCCGGCGCAGGGGAACACTGAAGCTTTCTTT